The T cell receptor beta chain under discussion was sequenced for a study of T cells in Graves' hyperthyroidism and ophthalmopathy. This clonotype was observed many times. The CDR3 has 12 residues. Germline loops: CDR1 DFQATT, CDR2 SNEGSKA (reference sequence). Trimming shortened V by 5 bases and J by 1 base, and 8 bases separated the two germline ends. TCR beta CDR3 regions were amplified from RNA transcripts. The TCR CDR3 was amplified in a first-round RT-PCR using the HTBI primer set. Using its own MiXCR run on the multiplex PCR reads, TCRdb lists one record per CDR3 protein. The sample records about 400,000 distinct CDR3 sequences, 15% to 18% being singletons.

This chain uses TRBV20-1 with TRBJ2-5; no definite D call. Sequenced material: blood. This receptor was taken from a woman in her late teens or twenties with Graves' hyperthyroidism. CDR3 nucleotides: TGCAGTGCTCCCACCACCCAAGAGACCCAGTACTTC. Residues: CSAPTTQETQYF.